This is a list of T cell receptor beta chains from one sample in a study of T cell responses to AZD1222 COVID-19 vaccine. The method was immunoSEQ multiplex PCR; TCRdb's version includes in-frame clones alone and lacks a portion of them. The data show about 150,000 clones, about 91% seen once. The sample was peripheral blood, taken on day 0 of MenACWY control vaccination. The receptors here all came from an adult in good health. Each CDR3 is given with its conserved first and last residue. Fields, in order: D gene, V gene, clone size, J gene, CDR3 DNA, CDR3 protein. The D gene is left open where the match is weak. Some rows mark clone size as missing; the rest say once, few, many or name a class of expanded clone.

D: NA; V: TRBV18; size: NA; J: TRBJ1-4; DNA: TGTGCCAGCTCACCCCTGTGGCAGGGAGGCAATGAAAAACTGTTTTTT; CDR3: CASSPLWQGGNEKLFF
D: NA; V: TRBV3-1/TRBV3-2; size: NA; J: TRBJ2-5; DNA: TGTGCCAGCAGCCAAGAGGGGGCGCACGGGGAGACCCAGTACTTC; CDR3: CASSQEGAHGETQYF
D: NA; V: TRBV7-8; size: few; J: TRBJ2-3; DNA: TGTGCCAGCAGCTATCGAGCGGGTTCTAGCACAGATACGCAGTATTTT; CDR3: CASSYRAGSSTDTQYF
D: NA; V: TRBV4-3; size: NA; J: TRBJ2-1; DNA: TGCGCCAGCAGCCAAGAAGCGGACTTCTACAATGAGCAGTTCTTC; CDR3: CASSQEADFYNEQFF
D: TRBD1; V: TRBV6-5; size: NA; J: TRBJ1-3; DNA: TGTGCCAGCAGCGGACAGGGGGCGAAAAACACCATATATTTT; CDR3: CASSGQGAKNTIYF
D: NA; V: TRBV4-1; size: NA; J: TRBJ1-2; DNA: TGCGCCAGCAGCCAAGGTTACAAGGGGGTTGGCTACACCTTC; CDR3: CASSQGYKGVGYTF
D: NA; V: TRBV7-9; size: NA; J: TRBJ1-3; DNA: TGTGCCAGCAGCTTGACAGGCCGCTCTGGAAACACCATATATTTT; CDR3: CASSLTGRSGNTIYF
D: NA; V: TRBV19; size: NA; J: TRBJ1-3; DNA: TGTGCCAGTAGTCTGCCGACTGTGGACTCTGGAAACACCATATATTTT; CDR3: CASSLPTVDSGNTIYF
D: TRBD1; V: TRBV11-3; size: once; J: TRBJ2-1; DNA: TGTGCCAGCAGCTTTCAGGGGGCGAGGGTTAACTACAATGAGCAGTTCTTC; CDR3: CASSFQGARVNYNEQFF
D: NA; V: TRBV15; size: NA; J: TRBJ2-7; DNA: TGTGCCACCAGCAGCGATGCGAGGGGTTCCTACGAGCAGTACTTC; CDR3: CATSSDARGSYEQYF
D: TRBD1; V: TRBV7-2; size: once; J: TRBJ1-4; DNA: TGTGCCAGCAGCCCACAGGGGGCAGGTGAAAAACTGTTTTTT; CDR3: CASSPQGAGEKLFF
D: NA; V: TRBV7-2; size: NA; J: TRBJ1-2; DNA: TGTGCCAGCAGCCTAAGTGGGCAGCGAGGCTACACCTTC; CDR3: CASSLSGQRGYTF
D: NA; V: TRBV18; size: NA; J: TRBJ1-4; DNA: TGTGCCAGCTCACCAGGGACGGATGAAAAACTGTTTTTT; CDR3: CASSPGTDEKLFF
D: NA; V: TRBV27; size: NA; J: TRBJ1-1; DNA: TGTGCCAGTGGGCAGGGCATGAACACTGAAGCTTTCTTT; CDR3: CASGQGMNTEAFF
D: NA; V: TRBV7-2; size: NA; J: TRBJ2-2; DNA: TGTGCCAGCAGCTTCGGCACCGGGGAGCTGTTTTTT; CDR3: CASSFGTGELFF
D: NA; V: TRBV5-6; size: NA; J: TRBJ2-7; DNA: TGTGCCAGCAGCTTTGATGGGGAGCAGTACTTC; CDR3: CASSFDGEQYF
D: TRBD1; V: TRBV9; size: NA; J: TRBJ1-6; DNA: TGTGCCAGCAGCGCCTACAGGGGTAATTATTCACCCCTCCACTTT; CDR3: CASSAYRGNYSPLHF
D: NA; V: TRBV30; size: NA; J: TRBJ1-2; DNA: TGTGCCTGGACCCTCCGGGACACCGATAACTATGGCTACACCTTC; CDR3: CAWTLRDTDNYGYTF
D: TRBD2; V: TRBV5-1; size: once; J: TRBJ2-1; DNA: TGCGCCAGCAGCCCGGATAGCGGGTTCGCCTACAATGAGCAGTTCTTC; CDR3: CASSPDSGFAYNEQFF
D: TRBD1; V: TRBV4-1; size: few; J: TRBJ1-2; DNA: TGCGCCAGCAGCCAAGGGACAGGGCAAGGCTACACCTTC; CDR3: CASSQGTGQGYTF
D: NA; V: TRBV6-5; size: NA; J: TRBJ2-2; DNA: TGTGCCAGCAACACTCCCGACACCGGGGAGCTGTTTTTT; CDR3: CASNTPDTGELFF
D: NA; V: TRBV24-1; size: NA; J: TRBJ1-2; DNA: TGTGCCACCTCGCAGGGAATAGGCTATGGCTACACCTTC; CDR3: CATSQGIGYGYTF
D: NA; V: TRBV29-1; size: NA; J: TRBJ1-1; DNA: TGCAGCGTTTCCAGGGGCGACACTGAAGCTTTCTTT; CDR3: CSVSRGDTEAFF
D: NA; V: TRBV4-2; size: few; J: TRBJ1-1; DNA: TGTGCCAGCAGCCAAGAAACCGAAACCGCCGAAGCTTTCTTT; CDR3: CASSQETETAEAFF
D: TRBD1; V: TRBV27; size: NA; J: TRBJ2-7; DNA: TGTGCCAGCAGTCTAGACAGGGGGCCCCAATACGAGCAGTACTTC; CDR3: CASSLDRGPQYEQYF
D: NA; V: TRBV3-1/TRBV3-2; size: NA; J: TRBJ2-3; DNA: TGTGCCAGCAGCCAAGATCCCCAGCAAGCAGATACGCAGTATTTT; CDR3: CASSQDPQQADTQYF
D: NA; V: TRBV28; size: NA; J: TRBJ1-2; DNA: TGTGCCAGCAGAGCAGCCTATGGCTACACCTTC; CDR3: CASRAAYGYTF
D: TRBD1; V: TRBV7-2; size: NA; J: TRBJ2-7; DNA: TGTGCCAGCAGCTTCTTCGGGACAGCCTTGTGGGAGCAGTACTTC; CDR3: CASSFFGTALWEQYF
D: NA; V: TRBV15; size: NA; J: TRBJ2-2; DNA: TGTGCCACCAGTTACGGGGTGAACACCGGGGAGCTGTTTTTT; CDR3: CATSYGVNTGELFF
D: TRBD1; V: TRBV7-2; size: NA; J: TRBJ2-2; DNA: TGTGCCAGCAGCTCAGACAGGGGGCAATCCGGGGAGCTGTTTTTT; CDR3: CASSSDRGQSGELFF
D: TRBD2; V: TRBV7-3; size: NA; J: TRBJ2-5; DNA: TGTGCCAGCAGCCATAGCGGGAAGCCGGAGACCCAGTACTTC; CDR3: CASSHSGKPETQYF
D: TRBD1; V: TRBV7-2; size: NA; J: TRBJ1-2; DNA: TGTGCCAGCAGCTTTGACAGGGCAAGTAACTATGGCTACACCTTC; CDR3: CASSFDRASNYGYTF
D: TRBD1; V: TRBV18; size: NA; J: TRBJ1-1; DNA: TGTGCCAGCTCACCACTTCGGACAGGGGAAAAATCGAACACTGAAGCTTTCTTT; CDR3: CASSPLRTGEKSNTEAFF
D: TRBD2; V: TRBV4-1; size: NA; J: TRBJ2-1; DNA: TGCGCCAGCAGCCAAGGCGGGAGGAGCTCCTACAATGAGCAGTTCTTC; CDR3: CASSQGGRSSYNEQFF
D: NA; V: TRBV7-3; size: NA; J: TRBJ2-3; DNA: TGTGCCAGCAGCTTATTCGGCGGGTCAGATACGCAGTATTTT; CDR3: CASSLFGGSDTQYF
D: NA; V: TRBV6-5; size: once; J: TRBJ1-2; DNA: TGTGCCAGCAGTTTGTTGGACTATGGCTACACCTTC; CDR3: CASSLLDYGYTF
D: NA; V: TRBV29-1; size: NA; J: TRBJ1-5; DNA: TGCAGCGTTGACTATCTGGGCAATCAGCCCCAGCATTTT; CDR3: CSVDYLGNQPQHF
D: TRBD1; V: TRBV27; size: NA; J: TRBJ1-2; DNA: TGTGCCAGCAGTCATCTGGACAGGAGCCTCAACTATGGCTACACCTTC; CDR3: CASSHLDRSLNYGYTF
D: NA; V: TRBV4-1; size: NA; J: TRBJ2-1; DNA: TGCGCCAGCAGCCAAGTCCATCGAGGGGGTCCCTCTCCCAATGAGCAGTTCTTC; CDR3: CASSQVHRGGPSPNEQFF
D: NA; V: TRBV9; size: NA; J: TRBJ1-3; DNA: TGTGCCAGCAGCGTAGGAGGCCAGTTTCTCTCTGGAAACACCATATATTTT; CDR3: CASSVGGQFLSGNTIYF
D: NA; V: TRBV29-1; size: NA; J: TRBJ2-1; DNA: TGCAGCGTTGAAGGGCAGTTCTTC; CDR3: CSVEGQFF
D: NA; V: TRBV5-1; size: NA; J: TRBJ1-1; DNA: TGCGCCAGCAGCTTGGACAGGGACCTGAACACTGAAGCTTTCTTT; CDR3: CASSLDRDLNTEAFF
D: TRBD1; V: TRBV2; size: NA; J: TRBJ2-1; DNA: TGTGCCAGCAGTCCGTCGGACAGGGGGCGCCGGCAGTTCTTC; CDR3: CASSPSDRGRRQFF
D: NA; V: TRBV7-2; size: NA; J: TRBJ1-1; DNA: TGTGCCAGCGGCCTCACGGGGGGCGGGACTGAAGCTTTCTTT; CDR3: CASGLTGGGTEAFF
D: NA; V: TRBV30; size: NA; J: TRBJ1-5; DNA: TGTGCCTGGAGCGGTAGTAGCAATCAGCCCCAGCATTTT; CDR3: CAWSGSSNQPQHF
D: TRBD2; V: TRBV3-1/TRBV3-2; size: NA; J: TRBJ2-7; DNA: TGTGCCAGCAGTCCGGGTATAGCGGGCCCTTACGAGCAGTACTTC; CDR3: CASSPGIAGPYEQYF
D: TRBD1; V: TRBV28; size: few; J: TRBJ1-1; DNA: TGTGCCAGCAGTTTATTACAGACAGGGGGCTGGAACACTGAAGCTTTCTTT; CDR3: CASSLLQTGGWNTEAFF
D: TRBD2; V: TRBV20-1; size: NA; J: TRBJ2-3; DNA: TGCAGTGCTAGTGTTCTACGGGAGGCGGTAGATACGCAGTATTTT; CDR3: CSASVLREAVDTQYF
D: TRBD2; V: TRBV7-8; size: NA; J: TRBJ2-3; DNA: TGTGCCAGCAGCGGGGGACTAGCGTTTACAGATACGCAGTATTTT; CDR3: CASSGGLAFTDTQYF
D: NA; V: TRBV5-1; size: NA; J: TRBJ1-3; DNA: TGCGCCAGCAGCTCCAGCGCTGGAAACACCATATATTTT; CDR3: CASSSSAGNTIYF
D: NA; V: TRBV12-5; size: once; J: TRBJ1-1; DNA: TGTGCTAGTGGTTTGGTACGTTCGAACACTGAAGCTTTCTTT; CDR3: CASGLVRSNTEAFF
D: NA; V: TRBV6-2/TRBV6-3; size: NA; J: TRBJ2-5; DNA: TGTGCCAGCAGTTACTCGTCGGGAGTAGAGACCCAGTACTTC; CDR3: CASSYSSGVETQYF
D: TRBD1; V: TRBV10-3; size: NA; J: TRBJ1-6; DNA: TGTGCCACCAAGGGACAGGATAATTCACCCCTCCACTTT; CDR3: CATKGQDNSPLHF